This TCR beta chain was sequenced during a study of blood T cell repertoires in COVID-19. Germline V CDR1 and CDR2: LGHDT, YNNKEL (reference sequence). V lost 4 bases and J lost 3, with 13 bases in between. The CDR3 is made up of 14 amino acids. Libraries were prepared by immunoSEQ multiplex PCR; TCRdb keeps only in-frame clonotypes and omits some of them. The sample holds fewer than 600,000 clones, over 75% seen once. Sequenced sample: PBMCs or T cells enriched from blood (not recorded which). The V gene is TRBV3-1 (or the pseudogene TRBV3-2), the J gene TRBJ2-7; D gene uncertain. This clonotype was obtained from a woman in her thirties or forties who had recovered from COVID-19. This chain's CDR3 is CASSPKPANYEQYF. The DNA of the CDR3 is TGTGCCAGCAGCCCAAAGCCAGCGAACTACGAGCAGTACTTC.